This TCR beta chain was captured in a study of cytomegalovirus exposure and HLA in healthy donors. It was with 60 Vbeta and 13 Jbeta primers that the PCR ran. Original methodology: In a later analysis, the count reached some 75 million unique TCR beta chains, with around 10 million shared. Some clones are missing from TCRdb's copy, which holds only in-frame ones; the method was immunoSEQ multiplex PCR. V and J calls and clone size are copied from that table; D and trimming were computed from the DNA. The sample records some 70,000 clones, 75% to 85% being singletons. V lost 8 bases and J 0 bases, leaving 5 bases between the germline ends. This CDR3 is 12 amino acids long. Germline CDR1 and CDR2: LNHDA and SQIVND (reference sequence).

The source material was PBMCs. The chain recombines TRBV19 with TRBJ1-3, with no clear D. This sequence originates from a human donor in good health. The CDR3 sequence is CASDNSGNTIYF. DNA of the CDR3: TGTGCCAGTGACAACTCTGGAAACACCATATATTTT.